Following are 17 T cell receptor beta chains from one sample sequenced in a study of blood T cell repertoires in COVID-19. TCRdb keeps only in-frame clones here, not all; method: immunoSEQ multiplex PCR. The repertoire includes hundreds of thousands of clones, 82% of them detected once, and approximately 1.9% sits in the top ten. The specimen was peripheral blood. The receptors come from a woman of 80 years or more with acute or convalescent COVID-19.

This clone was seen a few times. The CDR3 spells CASSTEGNSNQPQHF. As DNA, the CDR3 is TGTGCCAGCAGTACGGAGGGGAATAGCAATCAGCCCCAGCATTTT. This sequence joins TRBV6-5 and TRBJ1-5, with TRBD1 as a possible D gene (5 bases). Per the germline V gene, CDR1 is MNHEY and CDR2 is SVGAGI. The ends were cut back, 5 bases at V and 0 bases at J, with 11 bases in the middle. This CDR3 region has 15 residues.

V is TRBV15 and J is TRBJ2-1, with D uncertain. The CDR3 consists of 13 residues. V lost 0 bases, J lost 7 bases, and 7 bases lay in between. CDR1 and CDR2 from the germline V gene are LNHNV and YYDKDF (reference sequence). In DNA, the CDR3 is TGTGCCACCAGCAGAGATCCGTTTAATGAGCAGTTCTTC. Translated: CATSRDPFNEQFF.

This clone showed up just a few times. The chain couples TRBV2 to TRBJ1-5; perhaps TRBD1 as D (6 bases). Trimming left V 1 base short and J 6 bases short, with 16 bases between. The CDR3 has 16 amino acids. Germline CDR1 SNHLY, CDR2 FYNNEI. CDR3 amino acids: CASSEGVMPDSQPQHF. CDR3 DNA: TGTGCCAGCAGTGAAGGAGTTATGCCGGACAGTCAGCCCCAGCATTTT.

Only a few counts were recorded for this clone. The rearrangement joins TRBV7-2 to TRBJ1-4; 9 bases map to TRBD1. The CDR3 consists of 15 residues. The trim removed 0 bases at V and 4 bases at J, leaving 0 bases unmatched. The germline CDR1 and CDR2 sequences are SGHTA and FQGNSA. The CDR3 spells CASSLAGQGNEKLFF. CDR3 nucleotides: TGTGCCAGCAGCTTAGCGGGACAGGGTAATGAAAAACTGTTTTTT.

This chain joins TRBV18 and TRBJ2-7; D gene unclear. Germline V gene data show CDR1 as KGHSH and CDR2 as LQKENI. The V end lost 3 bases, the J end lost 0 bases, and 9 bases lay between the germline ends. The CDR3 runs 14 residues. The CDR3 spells CASSPHTDSYEQYF. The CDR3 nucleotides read TGTGCCAGCTCACCCCACACAGACTCCTACGAGCAGTACTTC.

The CDR3 loop reads CAWRTGSWSADNSPLHF. CDR3 coding DNA: TGTGCCTGGAGGACAGGTTCGTGGTCGGCGGATAATTCACCCCTCCACTTT. The V call is TRBV30, the J call TRBJ1-6; TRBD1 might be the D (6 bases). The CDR3 runs to 17 residues. Per germline, CDR1 GTSNPN and CDR2 SVGIG (reference sequence). Trimming shortened V by 3 bases and J by 5 bases, and 20 bases separated the two germline ends.

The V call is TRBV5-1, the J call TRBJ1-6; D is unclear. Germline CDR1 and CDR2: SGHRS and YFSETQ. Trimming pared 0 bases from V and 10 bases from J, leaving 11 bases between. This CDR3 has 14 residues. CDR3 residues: CASSLAQATSPLHF. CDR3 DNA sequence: TGCGCCAGCAGCTTGGCTCAGGCGACCTCACCCCTCCACTTT.

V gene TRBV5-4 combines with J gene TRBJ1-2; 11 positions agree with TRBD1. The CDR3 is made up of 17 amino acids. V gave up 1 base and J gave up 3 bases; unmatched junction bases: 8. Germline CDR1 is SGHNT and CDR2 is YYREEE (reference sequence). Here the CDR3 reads CASSLRTGGFGDYGYTF. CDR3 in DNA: TGTGCCAGCAGCTTGCGGACAGGGGGCTTCGGTGACTATGGCTACACCTTC.

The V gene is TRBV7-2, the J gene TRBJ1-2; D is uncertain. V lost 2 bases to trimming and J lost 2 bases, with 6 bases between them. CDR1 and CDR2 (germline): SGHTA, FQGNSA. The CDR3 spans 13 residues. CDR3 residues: CASSLSLNYGYTF. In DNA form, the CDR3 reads TGTGCCAGCAGCTTAAGTCTAAACTATGGCTACACCTTC.

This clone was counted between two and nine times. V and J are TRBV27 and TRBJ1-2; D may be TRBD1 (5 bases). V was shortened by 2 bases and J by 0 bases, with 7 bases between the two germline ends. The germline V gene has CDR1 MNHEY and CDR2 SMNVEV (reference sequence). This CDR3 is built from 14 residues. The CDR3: CASSLRGANYGYTF. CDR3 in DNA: TGTGCCAGCAGTTTAAGGGGCGCTAACTATGGCTACACCTTC.

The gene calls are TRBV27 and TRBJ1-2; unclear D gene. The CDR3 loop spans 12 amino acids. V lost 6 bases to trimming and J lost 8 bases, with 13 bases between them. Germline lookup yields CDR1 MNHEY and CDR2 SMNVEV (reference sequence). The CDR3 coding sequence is TGTGCCAGCAGGGGCCCTGCTGGGGGCTACACCTTC. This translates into CASRGPAGGYTF.

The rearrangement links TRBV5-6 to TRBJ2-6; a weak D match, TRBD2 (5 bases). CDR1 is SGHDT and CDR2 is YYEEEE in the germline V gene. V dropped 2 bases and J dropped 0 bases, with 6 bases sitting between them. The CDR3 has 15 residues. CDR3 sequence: CASSLGGSGANVLTF. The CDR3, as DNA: TGTGCCAGCAGCTTAGGAGGCTCTGGGGCCAACGTCCTGACTTTC.

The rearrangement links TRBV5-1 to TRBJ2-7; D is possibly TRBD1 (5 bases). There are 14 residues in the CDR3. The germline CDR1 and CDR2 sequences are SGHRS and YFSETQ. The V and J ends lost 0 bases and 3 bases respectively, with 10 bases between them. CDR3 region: CASSLDTQGYEQYF. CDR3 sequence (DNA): TGCGCCAGCAGCTTGGATACTCAGGGCTACGAGCAGTACTTC.

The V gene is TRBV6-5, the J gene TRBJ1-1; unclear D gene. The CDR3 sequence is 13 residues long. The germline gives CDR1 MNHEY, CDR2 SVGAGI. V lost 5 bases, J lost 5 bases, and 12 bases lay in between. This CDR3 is CASSRRRETEAFF. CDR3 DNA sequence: TGTGCCAGCAGTCGGAGGAGGGAAACTGAAGCTTTCTTT.

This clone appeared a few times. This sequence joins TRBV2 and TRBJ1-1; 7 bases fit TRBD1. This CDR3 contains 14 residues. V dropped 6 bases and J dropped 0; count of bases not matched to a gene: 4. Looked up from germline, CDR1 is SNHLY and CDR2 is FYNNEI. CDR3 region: CASSPGQMNTEAFF. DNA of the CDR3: TGTGCCAGCAGCCCGGGACAGATGAACACTGAAGCTTTCTTT.

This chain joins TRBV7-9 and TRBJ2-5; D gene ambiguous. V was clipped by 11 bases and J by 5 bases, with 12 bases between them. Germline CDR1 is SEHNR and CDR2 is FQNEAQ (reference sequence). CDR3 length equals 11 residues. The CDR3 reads CASQGEETQYF. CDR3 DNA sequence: TGTGCCTCCCAAGGAGAGGAGACCCAGTACTTC.

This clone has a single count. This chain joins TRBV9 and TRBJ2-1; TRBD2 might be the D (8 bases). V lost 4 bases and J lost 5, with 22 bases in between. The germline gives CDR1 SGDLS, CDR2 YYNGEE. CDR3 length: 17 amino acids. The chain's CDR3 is CASSPVLAGDRDNEQFF. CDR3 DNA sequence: TGTGCCAGCAGCCCGGTTCTAGCGGGTGACAGGGACAATGAGCAGTTCTTC.